The rows below give T cell receptor beta chains drawn from one sample of a study of identical twins. TCRdb recomputed calls from the 5' RACE reads with MiXCR, one row per CDR3 protein. This sample has about 280,000 distinct CDR3 sequences; about 8.3% occur once, and the top ten carry approximately 2.1%. These data were also filed under a second study, of yellow fever vaccine responses in identical twins.

The sequencing input was memory (CD45RO+) T cells sorted from blood. Every receptor here comes from a woman aged 18-29 years in good health. Both conserved end residues are part of each CDR3. D genes are given only for firm matches. Not every row has a clone size; where given, it reads once, few, many or a size class.

D gene | J gene | V gene | clone size | CDR3 protein | CDR3 DNA
TRBD1 | TRBJ1-1 | TRBV28 | . | CASSPGDRGRPNTEAFF | TGTGCCAGCAGTCCCGGGGACAGGGGGCGGCCAAACACTGAAGCTTTCTTT
. | TRBJ2-7 | TRBV9 | many | CASSVTSGTRQNEQYF | TGTGCCAGCAGCGTAACAAGCGGAACCCGCCAGAACGAGCAGTACTTC
. | TRBJ2-7 | TRBV7-3 | . | CASSPRGADTYEQYF | TGTGCCAGCAGTCCCAGAGGAGCAGATACCTACGAGCAGTACTTC
TRBD2 | TRBJ2-1 | TRBV7-2 | . | CASSPTSGGSNEQFF | TGTGCCAGCAGCCCTACTAGCGGGGGGTCGAATGAGCAGTTCTTC
TRBD1 | TRBJ1-6 | TRBV7-9 | few | CASSSPQGVRAPLHF | TGTGCCAGCAGCTCCCCCCAGGGGGTAAGGGCACCCCTCCACTTT
. | TRBJ1-5 | TRBV15 | few | CATQSHGTGQPQHF | TGTGCCACCCAGTCCCACGGGACCGGTCAGCCCCAGCATTTT
. | TRBJ2-1 | TRBV5-1 | many | CASSLGWSAISDEQFF | TGCGCCAGCAGCTTGGGTTGGTCCGCCATCTCGGATGAGCAGTTCTTC
. | TRBJ2-7 | TRBV9 | . | CASSVLGGREHEQYF | TGTGCCAGCAGCGTACTCGGCGGCAGGGAACACGAGCAGTACTTC
TRBD2 | TRBJ2-5 | TRBV7-9 | few | CASSLDGSGRETQYF | TGTGCCAGCAGCTTAGATGGTAGCGGGAGAGAGACCCAGTACTTC
TRBD1 | TRBJ1-1 | TRBV10-3 | many | CAISERGTGDTEAFF | TGTGCCATCAGTGAACGAGGGACAGGGGACACTGAAGCTTTCTTT
. | TRBJ1-1 | TRBV28 | . | CASLTQGRPEAFF | TGTGCCAGCCTTACTCAGGGGCGGCCTGAAGCTTTCTTT
TRBD1 | TRBJ2-1 | TRBV27 | many | CASSLELRDREYNEQFF | TGTGCCAGCAGTTTAGAGCTTCGGGACAGGGAATACAATGAGCAGTTCTTC
. | TRBJ2-3 | TRBV20-1 | . | CSARDPRGGVGTQYF | TGCAGTGCTAGAGATCCCAGGGGAGGTGTTGGTACGCAGTATTTT
. | TRBJ1-5 | TRBV6-1 | few | CATGRANQPQHF | TGTGCCACTGGACGGGCCAATCAGCCCCAGCATTTT
. | TRBJ1-3 | TRBV9 | . | CASSVEVAGSHSGNTIYF | TGTGCCAGCAGCGTGGAGGTGGCAGGGTCCCACTCTGGAAACACCATCTATTTT
. | TRBJ2-5 | TRBV15 | . | CATSRTREETQYF | TGTGCCACCAGCAGAACGAGGGAAGAGACCCAGTACTTC
TRBD1 | TRBJ2-3 | TRBV20-1 | many | CSAIRDRDVDTQYF | TGCAGTGCTATCCGGGACAGGGATGTGGATACGCAGTATTTT
. | TRBJ1-2 | TRBV19 | few | CASSIGQGIYGYTF | TGTGCCAGTAGTATTGGTCAGGGGATATATGGCTACACCTTC
TRBD2 | TRBJ2-3 | TRBV15 | . | CATSREPGLAGADTQYF | TGTGCCACCAGCAGAGAGCCGGGACTAGCGGGAGCAGATACGCAGTATTTT
. | TRBJ1-4 | TRBV3-1 | . | CASSQLKKLFF | TGTGCCAGCAGCCAACTTAAAAAACTGTTTTTT
TRBD2 | TRBJ2-7 | TRBV10-2 | many | CASSEGRLAVYEQYF | TGCGCCAGCAGTGAAGGGAGACTAGCGGTATACGAGCAGTACTTC
TRBD1 | TRBJ1-2 | TRBV6-5 | few | CASSIHRGYGYTF | TGTGCCAGCAGTATACACAGGGGCTATGGCTACACCTTC
TRBD2 | TRBJ2-3 | TRBV14 | few | CASSLLGLADTQYF | TGTGCCAGCAGCCTCCTCGGACTAGCGGATACGCAGTATTTT
TRBD2 | TRBJ2-1 | TRBV4-1 | . | CASSQVTSGSYNEQFF | TGCGCCAGCAGCCAAGTAACTAGCGGCTCCTACAATGAGCAGTTCTTC
. | TRBJ1-4 | TRBV28 | . | CASSPFTGLREKLFF | TGTGCCAGCAGTCCTTTCACAGGGCTGCGTGAAAAACTGTTTTTT
TRBD1 | TRBJ1-5 | TRBV7-9 | many | CASSDGQGRRPQHF | TGTGCCAGCAGCGATGGACAGGGGCGGCGGCCCCAGCATTTT
. | TRBJ2-1 | TRBV28 | few | CASSATGTLLYNEQFF | TGTGCCAGCAGTGCCACCGGGACTCTACTGTACAATGAGCAGTTCTTC
. | TRBJ1-5 | TRBV5-1 | . | CASSPGAQTPNQPQHF | TGCGCCAGCAGCCCCGGAGCCCAAACCCCCAATCAGCCCCAGCATTTT
TRBD2 | TRBJ2-1 | TRBV20-1 | . | CSARDYQGLAGGGEQFF | TGCAGTGCTAGAGACTACCAGGGACTAGCGGGGGGGGGTGAGCAGTTCTTC
. | TRBJ1-1 | TRBV24-1 | many | CATSDSGQGKTEAFF | TGTGCCACCAGTGATTCAGGGCAGGGGAAAACTGAAGCTTTCTTT
TRBD2 | TRBJ2-2 | TRBV6-4 | many | CASSVTSGHTGELFF | TGTGCCAGCAGCGTGACTAGCGGGCACACCGGGGAGCTGTTTTTT
. | TRBJ2-3 | TRBV12-3/TRBV12-4 | many | CASSLGGDRANTQYF | TGTGCCAGCAGTTTGGGCGGGGACCGCGCCAATACGCAGTATTTT
TRBD1 | TRBJ1-6 | TRBV18 | few | CASSPMDRPDNSPLHF | TGTGCCAGCTCACCGATGGACAGGCCCGACAATTCACCCCTCCACTTT
. | TRBJ2-4 | TRBV7-8 | few | CASSSSSEGIQYF | TGTGCCAGCAGCTCTTCCAGCGAGGGCATTCAGTACTTC
. | TRBJ2-6 | TRBV7-6 | few | CASSLYATASGANVLTF | TGTGCCAGCAGCTTATACGCGACAGCGTCTGGGGCCAACGTCCTGACTTTC
TRBD1 | TRBJ2-1 | TRBV3-1 | . | CASSQRTGENEQFF | TGTGCCAGCAGCCAACGGACAGGGGAAAATGAGCAGTTCTTC
. | TRBJ2-2 | TRBV14 | many | CASSQVWGQPLYTGELFF | TGTGCCAGCAGCCAAGTTTGGGGACAACCCTTATACACCGGGGAGCTGTTTTTT
. | TRBJ2-2 | TRBV6-1 | . | CASSLSPIGGELFF | TGTGCCAGCAGCCTTAGTCCCATTGGCGGGGAGCTGTTTTTT
TRBD1 | TRBJ2-2 | TRBV28 | . | CASSLFSTGLGGELFF | TGTGCCAGCAGTTTATTCTCGACAGGGCTTGGCGGGGAGCTGTTTTTT
. | TRBJ2-4 | TRBV7-2 | . | CASSYTAGTGNIQYF | TGTGCCAGCAGCTACACAGCCGGGACGGGCAACATTCAGTACTTC
TRBD2 | TRBJ2-2 | TRBV19 | . | CASSAGLVGTGELFF | TGTGCCAGTAGTGCGGGACTAGTAGGCACCGGGGAGCTGTTTTTT
. | TRBJ1-1 | TRBV11-2 | many | CASSSINTEAFF | TGTGCCAGCAGCTCTATCAACACTGAAGCTTTCTTT
TRBD1 | TRBJ1-5 | TRBV7-9 | . | CASSLTGVGQPQHF | TGTGCCAGCAGCCTAACAGGGGTTGGGCAGCCCCAGCATTTT
TRBD1 | TRBJ1-6 | TRBV6-1 | many | CASSEAGTGNSPLHF | TGTGCCAGCAGCGAGGCCGGGACAGGGAATTCACCCCTCCACTTT
. | TRBJ2-3 | TRBV12-3/TRBV12-4 | few | CASSLRKAQYF | TGTGCCAGCAGTTTGCGTAAGGCGCAGTATTTT
TRBD1 | TRBJ2-7 | TRBV11-2 | . | CASSLRIGTESYEQYF | TGTGCCAGCAGCCTACGGATTGGGACAGAGTCCTACGAGCAGTACTTC
TRBD1 | TRBJ2-2 | TRBV20-1 | . | CSARSGTVNTGELFF | TGCAGTGCTAGATCCGGGACAGTGAACACCGGGGAGCTGTTTTTT
. | TRBJ2-5 | TRBV24-1 | many | CATSVRGNNQETQYF | TGTGCCACCAGTGTCCGGGGGAACAACCAAGAGACCCAGTACTTC
TRBD2 | TRBJ2-7 | TRBV12-3/TRBV12-4 | many | CASSLARLAGRTYEQYF | TGTGCCAGCAGTTTAGCCAGACTAGCGGGAAGGACCTACGAGCAGTACTTC
. | TRBJ2-6 | TRBV5-1 | few | CASRPGGYGANVLTF | TGCGCCAGCAGACCTGGGGGGTATGGGGCCAACGTCCTGACTTTC
. | TRBJ1-5 | TRBV20-1 | few | CSASVGVSNQPQHF | TGCAGTGCTAGTGTAGGGGTCTCCAATCAGCCCCAGCATTTT
. | TRBJ1-1 | TRBV20-1 | few | CSAHLWQGNTEAFF | TGCAGTGCCCACCTTTGGCAGGGGAACACTGAAGCTTTCTTT
. | TRBJ1-4 | TRBV4-1 | many | CASSQGRGTVVKLFF | TGCGCCAGCAGCCAAGGGCGGGGGACGGTTGTAAAACTGTTTTTT
TRBD1 | TRBJ2-2 | TRBV27 | few | CASSPQQGAHGELFF | TGTGCCAGCAGTCCCCAACAGGGGGCTCACGGGGAGCTGTTTTTT
. | TRBJ2-7 | TRBV6-1 | many | CASSPGSSYEQYF | TGTGCCAGCAGCCCAGGGAGCTCCTACGAGCAGTACTTC
. | TRBJ2-7 | TRBV28 | many | CASSFSAVNYEQYF | TGTGCCAGCAGTTTTTCGGCGGTCAATTACGAGCAGTACTTC
TRBD2 | TRBJ2-7 | TRBV6-5 | . | CASSYFRGRADEQYF | TGTGCCAGCAGTTACTTTCGCGGGAGGGCCGACGAGCAGTACTTC
. | TRBJ2-1 | TRBV5-1 | . | CASSLASKSGEQFF | TGCGCCAGCAGCTTGGCCAGTAAGTCTGGAGAGCAGTTCTTC
. | TRBJ1-1 | TRBV5-1 | many | CASSPWGGPNTEAFF | TGCGCCAGCAGCCCCTGGGGGGGGCCTAACACTGAAGCTTTCTTT
. | TRBJ2-3 | TRBV20-1 | . | CSARGPSEVDTQYF | TGCAGTGCTAGAGGTCCCTCCGAGGTAGATACGCAGTATTTT